These 20 T cell receptor beta chains were all obtained from the same sample, sequenced in a study of shared clonotypes between healthy human individuals (dated by TCRdb to 2018 to 2020). The protocol used for the library was the immunoSEQ multiplex PCR assay. The source is immuneACCESS, and TCRdb retained only in-frame sequences with V and J called. Part of the clones is not carried over; for the studies checked, unresolved V genes explain less than half of this, and the remainder is unexplained. This sample has 650,000 to 700,000 clones in its table, and roughly 88% of those were observed once. The top ten clones comprise less than 40% of the sample. Source material: memory CD8+ T cells from PBMCs. The cell subset or site label, as the study defines it: CD45RO+ cells pooled with CCR7-negative TemRA cells. The receptors were gathered from a man younger than 30 in good health. Some clones in this sample may be carry-over from other donors' samples.

V gene TRBV14 combines with J gene TRBJ2-7; D remains unclear. V was trimmed by 0 bases and J by 1 base, leaving 10 bases between them. Looked up from germline, CDR1 is SGHDN and CDR2 is FVKESK. This CDR3 is built from 15 residues. CDR3 protein: CASSQEPGRSYEQYF. The CDR3, as DNA: TGTGCCAGCAGCCAAGAGCCCGGCAGATCCTACGAGCAGTACTTC.

V gene TRBV5-4 combines with J gene TRBJ1-3; D gene ambiguous. The CDR3 covers 16 residues. From germline, CDR1 is SGHNT and CDR2 YYREEE (reference sequence). Trimming stripped 0 bases from V and 0 bases from J, with 10 bases between. CDR3 DNA: TGTGCCAGCAGCTTGGTGGGAGGCAGCTCTGGAAACACCATATATTTT. Protein: CASSLVGGSSGNTIYF.

With respect to this clone: Other DNA sequences within the sample encode an identical CDR3. V is TRBV28 and J is TRBJ2-2, with D hard to call. Germline V gene sequence: CDR1 MDHEN, CDR2 SYDVKM. The length of the CDR3 is 12 residues. The V end was cut by 3 bases, the J end by 7 bases, with 6 bases between. In DNA, the CDR3 is TGTGCCAGCAGTTTTGGCAGCGGGGAGCTGTTTTTT. It yields the protein CASSFGSGELFF. The full variable domain, its missing parts supplied by reference TRBV28 and TRBJ2-2, is DVKVTQSSRYLVKRTGEKVFLECVQDMDHENMFWYRQDPGLGLRLIYFSYDVKMKEKGDIPEGYSVSREKKERFSLILESASTNQTSMYLCASSFGSGELFFGEGSRLTVL.

The chain recombines TRBV27 with TRBJ2-7; 10 nucleotides match TRBD1. Germline CDR1 reads MNHEY; CDR2 reads SMNVEV (reference sequence). The CDR3 consists of 16 residues. V trimming: 2 bases; J trimming: 3 bases; junction bases outside the gene matches: 7. The CDR3 region has the DNA TGTGCCAGCAGTTTACTCGGGACAGGGGATTTCTACGAGCAGTACTTC. Its protein product is CASSLLGTGDFYEQYF.

This chain connects TRBV28 to TRBJ1-4; TRBD1 might be the D (5 bases). Looked up from germline, CDR1 is MDHEN and CDR2 is SYDVKM. The CDR3 spans 14 residues. Trimming took 6 bases from V and 1 from J, leaving 9 bases between them. In DNA, the CDR3 is TGTGCCAGCAGGGGACGGTTAACTAATGAAAAACTGTTTTTT. As protein: CASRGRLTNEKLFF.

This chain connects TRBV27 to TRBJ2-1; TRBD1 matches at 9 bases. V dropped 5 bases and J dropped 0; count of bases not matched to a gene: 5. CDR3 size: 16 residues. CDR1 MNHEY and CDR2 SMNVEV come from the germline V gene (reference sequence). The CDR3 sequence is CASSAQGASSYNEQFF. CDR3 DNA: TGTGCCAGCAGTGCACAGGGGGCTAGCTCCTACAATGAGCAGTTCTTC.

The genes are TRBV7-6 and TRBJ2-1, with D possibly called TRBD1 or TRBD2 (6 bases each). Looked up from germline, CDR1 is SGHVS and CDR2 is FNYEAQ. The CDR3 sequence is 15 residues long. V was clipped by 5 bases and J by 5 bases, with 16 bases between them. DNA for the CDR3: TGTGCCAGCAGCCCCCCGGGGGCAGCGAACAATGAGCAGTTCTTC. Its translation is CASSPPGAANNEQFF. The entire variable domain, with the rest obtained from reference TRBV7-6 and TRBJ2-1, is as follows: GAGVSQSPRYKVTKRGQDVALRCDPISGHVSLYWYRQALGQGPEFLTYFNYEAQQDKSGLPNDRFSAERPEGSISTLTIQRTEQRDSAMYRCASSPPGAANNEQFFGPGTRLTVL.

The rearrangement uses TRBV29-1 and TRBJ1-1; D uncertain. Germline V gene data show CDR1 as SQVTM and CDR2 as ANQGSEA. V was shortened by 6 bases and J by 3 bases, with 8 bases between the two germline ends. This CDR3 has 11 residues. CDR3: CSVRGDTEAFF. The CDR3 bases are TGCAGCGTGCGGGGAGACACTGAAGCTTTCTTT.

The rearrangement links TRBV7-9 to TRBJ2-1; D gene unclear. The germline gives CDR1 SEHNR, CDR2 FQNEAQ (reference sequence). V was clipped by 5 bases and J by 8 bases, with 19 bases between them. The CDR3 is 15 residues long. CDR3 sequence (DNA): TGTGCCAGCAGCCCCGTTGGGCCCATTGGGGATGAGCAGTTCTTC. Its protein is CASSPVGPIGDEQFF.

The gene calls are TRBV5-6 and TRBJ2-7; maybe TRBD2 (6 bases). Per the germline V gene, CDR1 is SGHDT and CDR2 is YYEEEE. The CDR3 contains 13 residues. Trimming took 8 bases from V and 0 from J, leaving 12 bases between them. The CDR3, as DNA: TGTGCCAGTCAGGACGGGAGCTCCTACGAGCAGTACTTC. Residues: CASQDGSSYEQYF.

In this sample, this clone turned up once. The chain couples TRBV7-3 to TRBJ2-5; a weak D match, TRBD2 (6 bases). CDR1 is SGHTA, CDR2 FQGTGA, per germline. Between the trimmed V and J ends, which lost 5 bases and 3 bases, there was a span of 19 bases. The length of the CDR3 is 16 residues. The CDR3 loop is CASSAGSGATKETQYF. CDR3 nucleotides: TGTGCCAGCAGCGCGGGGTCAGGCGCCACCAAAGAGACCCAGTACTTC.

This chain connects TRBV19 to TRBJ2-7; weak D call: TRBD2 (5 bases). Germline CDR1 and CDR2: LNHDA and SQIVND (reference sequence). Between the trimmed V and J ends, which lost 3 bases and 3 bases, there was a span of 12 bases. The CDR3 contains 14 residues. This chain's CDR3 is CASSIWGDYYEQYF. The DNA for the CDR3 is TGTGCCAGTAGTATTTGGGGAGACTACTACGAGCAGTACTTC.

This chain uses TRBV7-8 with TRBJ1-1; D may be TRBD1 (6 bases). Germline CDR1 is SGHVS and CDR2 is FQNEAQ. The V end lost 1 base, the J end lost 4 bases, and 16 bases lay between the germline ends. The CDR3 is 16 residues long. The CDR3 loop is CASSLETGARVTEAFF. DNA of the CDR3: TGTGCCAGCAGCTTAGAAACGGGGGCGAGGGTCACTGAAGCTTTCTTT.

This chain links TRBV19 with TRBJ2-3, with 8 nucleotides matching TRBD1. The CDR3 has 16 residues. Germline CDR1 LNHDA, CDR2 SQIVND (reference sequence). V was pared by 4 bases and J by 2 bases, with 8 bases of the junction left unmatched. The CDR3 region has the DNA TGTGCCAGTAGTAGACTCGACAGGGGAGACACAGATACGCAGTATTTT. Its translation: CASSRLDRGDTDTQYF. The entire variable domain, with the rest obtained from reference TRBV19 and TRBJ2-3, is as follows: DGGITQSPKYLFRKEGQNVTLSCEQNLNHDAMYWYRQDPGQGLRLIYYSQIVNDFQKGDIAEGYSVSREKKESFPLTVTSAQKNPTAFYLCASSRLDRGDTDTQYFGPGTRLTVL.

This chain joins TRBV27 and TRBJ1-1; weak D call: TRBD1 (5 bases). Germline assignment: CDR1 MNHEY and CDR2 SMNVEV (reference sequence). The CDR3 has 16 amino acids. The V gene lost 5 bases and the J gene lost 0 bases, with 16 bases spanning the gap. The CDR3 DNA reads as TGTGCCAGCAGTAGCTTTCGTCGGGGCTTGAACACTGAAGCTTTCTTT. Encoded protein: CASSSFRRGLNTEAFF.

This rearrangement joins TRBV9 to TRBJ1-1; no clear D. V lost 3 bases and J 3 bases, leaving 15 bases between the germline ends. The CDR3 sequence is 15 residues long. Germline V gives CDR1 SGDLS, CDR2 YYNGEE. The CDR3 DNA follows: TGTGCCAGCAGCGAGCCGAACGACCGGGACACTGAAGCTTTCTTT. This sequence encodes CASSEPNDRDTEAFF.

The CDR3 here is CASSQGGVLGGSEQFF. The CDR3 bases are TGCGCCAGCAGCCAAGGAGGTGTCCTCGGGGGGTCTGAGCAGTTCTTC. The chain recombines TRBV4-1 with TRBJ2-1; 7 bases agree with TRBD2. The CDR3 has 16 amino acids. Germline V CDR1 and CDR2: MGHRA, YSYEKL. V shed 1 base, J shed 9 bases, and the junction held 12 bases outside the gene matches.

This clone occurred a few times. This rearrangement joins TRBV19 to TRBJ1-1; D is unresolved. The CDR3 spans 15 residues. V was pared by 2 bases and J by 0 bases, with 10 bases between. Germline V lookup: CDR1 LNHDA, CDR2 SQIVND (reference sequence). The CDR3 spells CASSIFWDLNTEAFF. The CDR3 coding sequence is TGTGCCAGTAGTATATTCTGGGATTTGAACACTGAAGCTTTCTTT.

For this clone: A far larger clone is one base from this, pointing to a likely read error. The chain is built from TRBV4-3 and TRBJ1-6; D not resolved. The CDR3 contains 18 residues. Germline CDR1 LGHNA, CDR2 YSLEER. The CDR3 DNA sequence: TGCGCCAGCAACCAATCGATCCGCCAGGCGGCCAATAATTCACCCCTCCACTTT. The encoded protein is CASNQSIRQAANNSPLHF.

This clone was seen a single time. The chain has TRBV4-3 and TRBJ2-2; D is unclear. CDR3 length: 15 amino acids. The ends were cut back, 1 base at V and 2 bases at J, with 8 bases in the middle. CDR1 and CDR2 from the germline V gene are LGHNA and YSLEER. As DNA, the CDR3 is TGCGCCAGCAGCCAAGTACAAGGAAACACCGGGGAGCTGTTTTTT. As protein: CASSQVQGNTGELFF.